The present T cell receptor (beta chain) was sequenced within a study of blood T cells in healthy people across ages (dated by TCRdb to the mid-2010s). Study-level background: Template switching captured roughly one uniquely barcoded TCR beta cDNA molecule per two T cells in model experiments. The donors were split into four age groups: young (average about 15 years), middle-aged (around 40), aged (more than 60) and long-lived (approximately 80). To avoid experimental bias, donors of different ages were distributed randomly across sequencing lanes. Age-related changes in TCR beta repertoire diversity were measured in the study by deep sequencing normalized with unique cDNA molecular identifiers. For two donors (one aged 18 to 30 and one aged 80 or older), the study analyzed two additional independent replicas of 1 million unique cDNA reads from the same blood draw.

Points on this clonotype: Its antigen remains undetermined. Per-base qualities were not stored, and no clone one base away is much larger.

The germline V gene supplies CDR1 SGHTA and CDR2 FQGNSA. V is pared back by 5 bases and J by 7 bases, with 18 bases lying between the germline termini. Including cysteine and phenylalanine, the CDR3 has 15 amino acids. Just CDR3 DNA is preserved here, 45 bases in frame from base 1. The 39 donors, aged about 6 to 95 years, were systemically healthy Caucasian individuals from Russia. Each donor gave approximately 10 milliliters of peripheral blood, collected into EDTA-treated Vacutainer tubes. Ficoll-Paque density-gradient centrifugation was used to isolate PBMCs, with at least 7 million obtained per sample. Trizol reagent was used to extract total RNA from the PBMCs, yielding at least 6 micrograms per sample. For every donor, an aliquot of PBMCs went through flow cytometry to measure the percentages of naive CD45RAhigh/CD27high T cells. Library prep was done by 5' RACE. Data came from an Illumina HiSeq 2500. The second PCR ran for about 6 to 12 cycles and used a J-beta primer mix along with a sample-barcoded 5' primer. A unique molecular identifier was introduced onto each TCR beta cDNA molecule by a template-switch 5' adaptor carrying 12 random nucleotides. Each sample yielded at least 3 million CDR3-containing paired-end reads. First-strand cDNA was synthesized from all RNA with the Mint cDNA synthesis kit, primed by a TRBC-specific oligonucleotide. All cDNA was treated with uracil-DNA glycosylase and then went through a first 18-cycle PCR with the universal primers M1SS and BC2_uni_R. The paper's processing steps were these. Each sample was normalized by randomly selecting 1 million high-quality reads, each carrying a distinct molecular identifier. Instead of being binned into consensus sequences, reads with shared molecular identifiers were discarded. MiTCR, with a Q25 quality threshold and the strictest error-elimination algorithm, was used for CDR3 identification, clonotype clustering and error correction. A nonparametric unseen species model with Euler transformation was used to estimate a lower bound on total TCR beta diversity. TCRdb trimmed the raw reads at Q25, called clones with MiXCR and kept productive beta chains. Under each unique CDR3 protein, matching rows form one entry showing the most common genes and DNA. The V and J calls, along with clone size, are taken from TCRdb and not from the paper's own processing. The sample contains nearly 800,000 distinct CDR3 sequences, about 56% of them found a single time. Of the sample, around 24% is held by the ten largest clones.

Points the paper makes about the study in general: As age increased, observed TCR beta diversity per million T cells dropped in a roughly linear way, and a significant reduction was already evident by age about 40. The long-lived group showed more naive CD4+ T cells, fewer expanded clones and increased TCR diversity than the aged group, suggesting age selection. Estimates of total diversity from one million sequenced T cells were regarded as lower bounds and underestimates. The CMV infection status of donors was not known, potentially confounding age-related changes in expanded clonotypes. Conclusive comparison of naive and antigen-experienced compartments was prevented by the profiling of bulk unsorted PBMCs. Observed TCR beta diversity correlated strongly with the percentage of naive T cells measured by flow cytometry.

The rearrangement joined TRBV7-2 to TRBJ2-1; the D gene cannot be named for sure. This clonotype originated in a man aged 35-49 years in good health. The sequencing sample was made of blood. The bases are TGTGCCAGCAGCCGCTCGGGCAGTCAAGGGAATGAGCAGTTCTTC. The translation is CASSRSGSQGNEQFF.